This TCR beta chain was sequenced in a study of CD8+ T cells in alopecia areata. About the study: Tofacitinib ran 6 to 18 months, followed by 6 months off drug.

The CDR3 totals 12 residues. Deletions cut 1 base from V and 5 bases from J, with 8 bases between. The germline V gene has CDR1 GTSNPN and CDR2 SVGIG (reference sequence). Study results and caveats: It was lesional scalp, especially alopecia totalis/universalis, that showed higher clonality than normal scalp.

In regard to this clone: Antigen: not known.

Sequencing relied on a cDNA template that was reverse transcribed from extracted RNA. Libraries were prepared by immunoSEQ multiplex PCR; TCRdb keeps only in-frame clonotypes and omits some of them. The sample consists of hundreds of thousands of clones, roughly two thirds of them appearing once. This receptor was taken from a human donor with alopecia areata. This chain connects TRBV30 to TRBJ2-5; D not resolved. Sequences were derived from CD4+ T cells sorted from blood, sampled at week 0. For the CDR3, the DNA is TGTGCCTGGAGTGGCTTCGGGGAGACCCAGTACTTC. Encoded protein: CAWSGFGETQYF.